The clone carrying this T cell receptor beta chain was counted only a few times. Trimming removed 1 base from V and 4 bases from J, with 13 bases in between. Germline CDR1 SGHTA, CDR2 FQGNSA. The CDR3 covers 15 residues. The data belong to a study of T cells after yellow fever vaccination. TCRdb reanalysed the 5' RACE reads using MiXCR and keeps one entry per CDR3 protein. The profile shows hundreds of thousands of distinct CDR3 sequences, roughly 3.5% of them singletons. Sequencing was performed on PBMCs, taken on the day of the yellow fever booster vaccination. The source is a man aged 18-30 years who received the YFV17D yellow fever vaccine. The V gene is TRBV7-2, the J gene TRBJ1-1; D remains ambiguous. The CDR3 sequence is CASSLVMGGGTEAFF. DNA for the CDR3: TGTGCCAGCAGCTTAGTGATGGGTGGAGGCACTGAAGCTTTCTTT.